This record looks at one TCR beta chain sequence and its context. After removal of 6 bases from V and 5 bases from J, the junction contained 6 bases not matched to a gene. Germline V gives CDR1 SEHNR, CDR2 FQNEAQ (reference sequence). The CDR3 covers 15 residues. Per the original data handling: Reference gene primer amplification gave nucleated cell count estimates. Method: immunoSEQ multiplex PCR; TCRdb's copy keeps in-frame clones and lacks some. The V and J calls and the clone size are those of that table, but D and trimming were determined from the DNA. The sample yields approximately 130,000 clones, 70% to 80% seen once. The entry originates in a study of blood T cell repertoires in COVID-19.

Input material: peripheral blood. The chain carries TRBV7-9 and TRBJ2-5; 13 positions match TRBD2. This TCR came from a human donor in a cohort sampled during active COVID-19. The CDR3 DNA reads TGTGCCAGCAGTACTAGCGGGGGGGAATCGGAGACCCAGTACTTC. It specifies CASSTSGGESETQYF.